This passage covers 17 T cell receptor beta chains from one sample sequenced in a study of shared clonotypes between healthy human individuals. The assay was immunoSEQ multiplex PCR, and TCRdb's table has in-frame clones only and misses some. The profile shows 2 million to 3 million clones, just over 90% of them singletons. The sequenced material came from naive CD4+ T cells sorted from blood. The sample's subset: CD45RA+ positively selected. The receptors were sampled from a man aged 18-30 years in good health.

The count of this clone is one. The chain joins TRBV6-5 to TRBJ1-1; no reliable D call. V dropped 2 bases and J dropped 1 base, with 11 bases sitting between them. The CDR3 is made up of 15 amino acids. Germline CDR1 reads MNHEY; CDR2 reads SVGAGI. The CDR3 here is CASSYGNRANTEAFF. CDR3 nucleotides: TGTGCCAGCAGTTACGGGAACCGGGCGAACACTGAAGCTTTCTTT.

V gene TRBV5-4 combines with J gene TRBJ2-1; TRBD2 is a possible D gene (6 bases). The CDR3 covers 19 residues. Trimming cost V 0 bases and J 1 base, with 20 bases left between them. Germline V gene data show CDR1 as SGHNT and CDR2 as YYREEE (reference sequence). The CDR3 spells CASSLGPGLGGASYNEQFF. Here the CDR3 DNA reads TGTGCCAGCAGCTTGGGTCCCGGGTTGGGGGGAGCTTCCTACAATGAGCAGTTCTTC.

V gene TRBV29-1 combines with J gene TRBJ2-5, with D unresolved. The end of the DNA aligns better with TRBJ2-7, so the J call may be wrong. The germline V gene has CDR1 SQVTM and CDR2 ANQGSEA. The CDR3 totals 16 residues. As DNA, the CDR3 is TGCAGCCTCCCCCCGAGGCCGCGCACCCCGTCCTACGAGCAGTACTTC. Its translation: CSLPPRPRTPSYEQYF.

The chain links TRBV15 to TRBJ2-5; D gene unclear. CDR1 and CDR2 (germline): LNHNV, YYDKDF (reference sequence). The CDR3 extends over 12 amino acids. V was cut by 0 bases and J by 5 bases, with 4 bases left in between. CDR3 bases: TGTGCCACCAGCAGAGATTGGGAGACCCAGTACTTC. The encoded protein is CATSRDWETQYF.

V and J are TRBV7-2 and TRBJ2-3, with 8 bases matching TRBD2. The germline CDR1 and CDR2 sequences are SGHTA and FQGNSA. The CDR3 length is 15 residues. V gave up 5 bases and J gave up 3 bases; unmatched junction bases: 7. CDR3 loop: CASSRSGMSTDTQYF. Written as DNA, the CDR3 is TGTGCCAGCAGCCGTAGCGGGATGTCAACAGATACGCAGTATTTT.

This chain links TRBV6-1 with TRBJ1-6, with D unclear. Germline-derived CDR1 and CDR2 are MNHNS and SASEGT. The CDR3 has 13 residues. V shed 4 bases and J shed 6 bases, with 7 bases lying between them. CDR3 DNA sequence: TGTGCCAGCAGTGCGGGAGCTAATTCACCCCTCCACTTT. It is translated as CASSAGANSPLHF.

This clone was found a few times. Other DNA sequences from this sample encode an identical CDR3 as well. This chain uses TRBV18 with TRBJ1-1; 12 nucleotides align to TRBD1. CDR1 KGHSH and CDR2 LQKENI come from the germline V gene. V lost 3 bases to trimming and J lost 2 bases; unmatched junction nucleotides: 1. The CDR3 is 15 amino acids. CDR3: CASSPGTGGNTEAFF. In nucleotides, the CDR3 is TGTGCCAGCTCACCCGGGACAGGGGGCAACACTGAAGCTTTCTTT.

The chain is built from TRBV11-2 and TRBJ2-7, with 7 bases identical to TRBD2. J was trimmed by 0 bases and V by 8 bases; bases with no gene match: 1. This CDR3 spans 12 amino acids. CDR1 is SGHAT, CDR2 FQNNGV, per germline. For the CDR3, the DNA is TGTGCCAGCGGGAGGGGCTCCTACGAGCAGTACTTC. Its translation: CASGRGSYEQYF.

V is TRBV19 and J is TRBJ2-3, with 8 bases fitting TRBD2. Germline lookup yields CDR1 LNHDA and CDR2 SQIVND (reference sequence). J gave up 5 bases and V 4 bases, and 11 bases lay outside the gene matches. There are 16 residues in the CDR3. CDR3 in DNA: TGTGCCAGTAGTACAGGCGGGGGGATCTGGAGAGATACGCAGTATTTT. It translates to CASSTGGGIWRDTQYF.

The chain carries TRBV7-9 and TRBJ2-5; 9 bases match TRBD1. Germline V CDR1 and CDR2: SEHNR, FQNEAQ (reference sequence). Trimming removed 6 bases from V and 5 bases from J; junction bases left unmatched: 7. This CDR3 region has 14 residues. The CDR3 DNA follows: TGTGCCAGCAGTACAGGGGGCCTTGGGGAGACCCAGTACTTC. It codes for CASSTGGLGETQYF.

The chain links TRBV5-1 to TRBJ2-1; TRBD2 matches at 9 bases. Germline V gives CDR1 SGHRS, CDR2 YFSETQ. The ends lost 3 bases at V and 6 bases at J; junction bases unmatched: 7. The CDR3 sequence is 15 residues long. CDR3 sequence: CASSSNAGGPNEQFF. DNA of the CDR3: TGCGCCAGCAGCTCCAATGCGGGAGGGCCCAATGAGCAGTTCTTC.

This sequence joins TRBV28 and TRBJ2-7; D gene uncertain. The length of the CDR3 is 12 residues. Trimming cost V 7 bases and J 5 bases, with 12 bases left between them. Germline assignment: CDR1 MDHEN and CDR2 SYDVKM. The CDR3 is CASTTRVNEQYF. In DNA, the CDR3 is TGTGCCAGCACTACCCGAGTCAACGAGCAGTACTTC.

The J gene is TRBJ2-7, the V gene TRBV10-3, with D hard to call. The CDR3 has 14 amino acids. V lost 0 bases and J 3 bases, leaving 9 bases between the germline ends. The germline CDR1 and CDR2 sequences are ENHRY and SYGVKD. DNA of the CDR3: TGTGCCATCAGTGAGTCGTTGGGTGGCTACGAGCAGTACTTC. Translation: CAISESLGGYEQYF.

The genes are TRBV7-2 and TRBJ2-1; 7 bases fit TRBD2. Trimming removed 3 bases from V and 1 base from J; junction bases left unmatched: 6. The germline CDR1 and CDR2 sequences are SGHTA and FQGNSA. This CDR3 region has 16 residues. The chain's CDR3 is CASSFRSGWSYNEQFF. The DNA of the CDR3 is TGTGCCAGCAGCTTTCGTAGCGGGTGGTCCTACAATGAGCAGTTCTTC.

The genes are TRBV27 and TRBJ1-5; D remains ambiguous. Germline V gives CDR1 MNHEY, CDR2 SMNVEV (reference sequence). The CDR3 has 13 amino acids. V was clipped by 5 bases and J by 7 bases, with 12 bases between them. As DNA, the CDR3 is TGTGCCAGCAGTCCAGGTAGGGTGCAGCCCCAGCATTTT. Translating it yields CASSPGRVQPQHF.

This chain joins TRBV19 and TRBJ2-7, with 8 bases aligning to TRBD1. CDR1 and CDR2 (germline): LNHDA, SQIVND (reference sequence). This CDR3 contains 13 residues. The V gene end was trimmed by 4 bases and the J gene end by 3 bases; junction bases not matched to a gene: 2. CDR3 sequence reads: CASSRQGIYEQYF. The CDR3 DNA reads as TGTGCCAGTAGTAGACAGGGGATCTACGAGCAGTACTTC.

The V gene is TRBV18, the J gene TRBJ2-3, with 11 bases identical to TRBD2. The V and J ends lost 2 bases and 4 bases, in that order; junction bases with no gene match: 2. Germline V gives CDR1 KGHSH, CDR2 LQKENI. This CDR3 comprises 15 residues. The chain's CDR3 is CASSPSSGRPDTQYF. Here the CDR3 DNA reads TGTGCCAGCTCACCATCTAGCGGGAGGCCAGATACGCAGTATTTT.